These 30 T cell receptor beta chains were sequenced from one sample in a study of shared clonotypes between healthy human individuals. Repertoires were generated with immunoSEQ multiplex PCR, while TCRdb's copy carries only in-frame clones and drops some. The sample yields around 500,000 clones, about 82% seen once. The sequenced material came from PBMCs. The receptors come from a woman aged 40 to 50 in good health. Some clones in this sample may be carry-over from other donors' samples.

The rearrangement links TRBV5-4 to TRBJ2-1; D is unclear. V was trimmed by 4 bases and J by 8 bases, leaving 22 bases between them. The CDR3 is 16 residues long. Germline loops: CDR1 SGHNT, CDR2 YYREEE (reference sequence). This CDR3 reads CASSRKGDSLGYEQFF. The CDR3 DNA reads as TGTGCCAGCAGCCGTAAAGGAGACTCACTTGGGTATGAGCAGTTCTTC.

The chain carries TRBV27 and TRBJ2-1, with 10 nucleotides matching TRBD2. CDR1 MNHEY and CDR2 SMNVEV come from the germline V gene (reference sequence). V shed 2 bases and J 3 bases; nucleotides not matched to a gene: 13. The CDR3 runs 19 residues. The CDR3 DNA sequence: TGTGCCAGCAGTTTACGAGGACTAGCGGAGACACTCAACTACAATGAGCAGTTCTTC. It is translated as CASSLRGLAETLNYNEQFF.

This clone was counted between two and nine times. The genes are TRBV6-1 and TRBJ2-1, with TRBD2 matching over 11 bases. Germline V lookup: CDR1 MNHNS, CDR2 SASEGT. Losses at the gene ends were 5 bases for V and 9 bases for J; bases not matched to a gene: 9. The CDR3 totals 15 residues. The CDR3 region has the DNA TGTGCCAGCAGTAACCTAGCGGGAGGTTTTAGTGAGCAGTTCTTC. It encodes CASSNLAGGFSEQFF.

A single count supports this clone. This sequence is one base from a far larger clone and is likely a read error. Other DNA sequences in the same sample also yield this CDR3. V gene TRBV30 combines with J gene TRBJ2-2; D may be TRBD2 (6 bases). Germline V gives CDR1 GTSNPN, CDR2 SVGIG (reference sequence). The CDR3 spans 15 residues. Deletions cut 0 bases from V and 8 bases from J, with 16 bases between. CDR3 bases: TGTGCCTGGAGTGTTCAGGGCAGGGAGGCTGGGGAGCTGTTTTTT. Its protein product is CAWSVQGREAGELFF.

The sample holds many counts of this clone. This same CDR3 is encoded by further DNA sequences in the sample. The chain is built from TRBV10-2 and TRBJ2-7; 7 positions match TRBD2. Germline V gene sequence: CDR1 WSHSY, CDR2 SAAADI. The CDR3 totals 14 residues. Trimming took 7 bases from V and 1 from J; bases not matched to a gene: 7. The CDR3 loop is CASIPGLTSYEQYF. CDR3 coding DNA: TGCGCCAGCATCCCGGGACTAACGTCCTACGAGCAGTACTTC.

The chain has TRBV13 and TRBJ2-1; no reliable D call. The CDR3 spans 12 residues. Looked up from germline, CDR1 is PRHDT and CDR2 is FYEKMQ (reference sequence). Trimming cost V 0 bases and J 12 bases, with 9 bases left between them. CDR3 protein: CASSLGGYRQFF. CDR3 in DNA: TGTGCCAGCAGCTTAGGGGGATATCGGCAGTTCTTC.

V usage is TRBV6-1 and J usage is TRBJ1-1; perhaps TRBD1 as D (5 bases). The V and J ends lost 5 bases and 4 bases respectively, with 14 bases between them. The CDR3 length is 14 residues. Germline CDR1 and CDR2: MNHNS and SASEGT. Here the CDR3 DNA reads TGTGCCAGCAGTACCAGGCTTGGGGCCACTGAAGCTTTCTTT. Its protein is CASSTRLGATEAFF.

V gene TRBV5-1 combines with J gene TRBJ1-1, with a possible D match to TRBD1 (5 bases). This CDR3 is 14 amino acids long. Germline assignment: CDR1 SGHRS and CDR2 YFSETQ. Deletions cut 3 bases from V and 2 bases from J, with 11 bases between. CDR3 DNA: TGCGCCAGCAGCTGGGACGGAGGAAACACTGAAGCTTTCTTT. Encoded protein: CASSWDGGNTEAFF.

The J gene is TRBJ2-2, the V gene TRBV28; TRBD1 is a possible D gene (5 bases). V lost 1 base and J 1 base, leaving 10 bases between the germline ends. CDR1 MDHEN and CDR2 SYDVKM come from the germline V gene. This CDR3 contains 16 residues. CDR3 sequence: CASSLSRQMNTGELFF. The CDR3, as DNA: TGTGCCAGCAGTTTATCACGACAGATGAACACCGGGGAGCTGTTTTTT.

This clone was seen just once. Other DNA sequences of this sample code for an identical CDR3. The chain couples TRBV10-1 to TRBJ1-1, with D uncertain. The germline V gene encodes CDR1 WNHNN and CDR2 SYGVQD (reference sequence). This CDR3 is built from 14 residues. V was trimmed by 0 bases and J by 1 base, leaving 6 bases between them. CDR3 protein: CASSESPTNTEAFF. CDR3 bases: TGCGCCAGCAGTGAGTCCCCGACGAACACTGAAGCTTTCTTT.

This clone was observed a few times. The chain is built from TRBV19 and TRBJ1-1, with D maybe TRBD1 (5 bases). Germline CDR1 and CDR2: LNHDA and SQIVND (reference sequence). The CDR3 totals 14 residues. Trimming pared 3 bases from V and 7 bases from J, leaving 15 bases between. The CDR3 loop is CASSISRGSSEAFF. CDR3 nucleotides: TGTGCCAGTAGTATTAGTAGGGGCTCAAGTGAAGCTTTCTTT.

The V and J genes are TRBV5-1 and TRBJ2-7; the match to TRBD1 covers 7 bases. The CDR3 runs 17 residues. Germline V gene sequence: CDR1 SGHRS, CDR2 YFSETQ. The V and J ends lost 0 bases and 1 base, in that order; junction bases with no gene match: 10. This CDR3 reads CASSLGDPGQRSYEQYF. The CDR3 coding sequence is TGCGCCAGCAGCTTGGGCGATCCGGGACAGAGGTCCTACGAGCAGTACTTC. Drawing the rest from reference TRBV5-1 and TRBJ2-7, the complete variable domain is KAGVTQTPRYLIKTRGQQVTLSCSPISGHRSVSWYQQTPGQGLQFLFEYFSETQRNKGNFPGRFSGRQFSNSRSEMNVSTLELGDSALYLCASSLGDPGQRSYEQYFGPGTRLTVT.

The rearrangement joins TRBV27 to TRBJ1-2; TRBD1 might be the D (5 bases). The germline gives CDR1 MNHEY, CDR2 SMNVEV (reference sequence). V lost 5 bases to trimming and J lost 8 bases, with 15 bases between them. CDR3 length: 13 residues. The CDR3 here is CASSPLGVEGYTF. The CDR3 DNA is TGTGCCAGCAGTCCCCTGGGGGTGGAGGGCTACACCTTC.

V and J are TRBV28 and TRBJ2-3; the match to TRBD2 covers 8 bases. This CDR3 is 14 amino acids long. The germline V gene encodes CDR1 MDHEN and CDR2 SYDVKM. J was trimmed by 5 bases and V by 4 bases; bases with no gene match: 5. CDR3 DNA sequence: TGTGCCAGCAGTTCCGGGGGGGTAGGAGATACGCAGTATTTT. This encodes CASSSGGVGDTQYF.

Notes on this clone: One base away lies a much larger clone, so this may be a sequencing read error. V usage is TRBV7-3 and J usage is TRBJ2-2; D gene ambiguous. This CDR3 has 13 residues. The germline V and J ends were trimmed by 2 bases and 0 bases, with 1 base remaining between them. Germline V gene data show CDR1 as SGHTA and CDR2 as FQGTGA. For the CDR3, the DNA is TGTGCCAGCAGCTTACCGAACACCGGGGAGCTGTTTTTT. Translation gives CASSLPNTGELFF.

V and J are TRBV19 and TRBJ1-2, with D maybe TRBD1 (5 bases). V was cut by 3 bases and J by 4 bases, with 12 bases left in between. The length of the CDR3 is 14 residues. CDR1 is LNHDA and CDR2 is SQIVND in the germline V gene (reference sequence). CDR3 loop: CASSMSGRFYGYTF. As DNA, the CDR3 is TGTGCCAGTAGTATGTCGGGACGGTTCTATGGCTACACCTTC.

The chain couples TRBV19 to TRBJ2-5; D gene ambiguous. The J call may be incorrect, as the DNA end agrees better with TRBJ2-7. Looked up from germline, CDR1 is LNHDA and CDR2 is SQIVND (reference sequence). This CDR3 is built from 13 residues. The CDR3 DNA is TGTGCCACAAAGGCTGGTAATTCCTACGAGCAGTACTTC. This translates into CATKAGNSYEQYF.

This clone turned up a few times. This chain links TRBV2 with TRBJ1-5; possibly TRBD1 for D (6 bases). The CDR3 loop spans 13 amino acids. Looked up from germline, CDR1 is SNHLY and CDR2 is FYNNEI. V gave up 3 bases and J gave up 5 bases, with 8 bases separating them. As DNA, the CDR3 is TGTGCCAGCAGTGAGGACAGCTATCAGCCCCAGCATTTT. Translated, it gives CASSEDSYQPQHF.

This chain connects TRBV2 to TRBJ2-2; D gene uncertain. This CDR3 contains 14 residues. CDR1 is SNHLY, CDR2 FYNNEI, per germline. Trimming left V 8 bases short and J 0 bases short, with 10 bases between. CDR3 sequence reads: CASAASANTGELFF. Written as DNA, the CDR3 is TGTGCCAGCGCGGCCTCCGCGAACACCGGGGAGCTGTTTTTT.

The chain combines TRBV15 with TRBJ2-7; TRBD1 or TRBD2 may be the D gene (5 bases each). V was clipped by 5 bases and J by 0 bases, with 17 bases between them. The CDR3 length is 16 residues. Germline loops: CDR1 LNHNV, CDR2 YYDKDF (reference sequence). The CDR3 nucleotides read TGTGCCACCAGCGGGGGATTGGGCCTGAGCTCCTACGAGCAGTACTTC. It specifies CATSGGLGLSSYEQYF.

This clone was observed a few times. The chain links TRBV27 to TRBJ2-2, with D perhaps TRBD1 (5 bases). Trimming cost V 5 bases and J 0 bases, with 13 bases left between them. The germline CDR1 and CDR2 sequences are MNHEY and SMNVEV (reference sequence). The CDR3 spans 16 residues. This chain's CDR3 is CASSTQGSPNTGELFF. In nucleotides, the CDR3 is TGTGCCAGCAGTACCCAGGGCAGTCCGAACACCGGGGAGCTGTTTTTT.

A word on this clone: This likely traces to a read error, being one base from a far larger clone. Other DNA sequences in the same sample also yield this CDR3. This chain links TRBV30 with TRBJ2-2, with D perhaps assigned TRBD1 or TRBD2 (6 bases each). The CDR3 consists of 15 residues. CDR1 is GTSNPN, CDR2 SVGIG, per germline (reference sequence). CDR3 amino acids: CAWRSAGEDTGELLF. The CDR3 DNA is TGTGCCTGGAGGAGTGCAGGGGAGGATACCGGGGAGCTGCTTTTT. The full variable domain, with the rest looked up from reference TRBV30 and TRBJ2-2, is SQTIHQWPATLVQPVGSPLSLECTVEGTSNPNLYWYRQAAGRGLQLLFYSVGIGQISSEVPQNLSASRPQDRQFILSSKKLLLSDSGFYLCAWRSAGEDTGELLFGEGSRLTVL.

This chain links TRBV5-1 with TRBJ1-2, with D perhaps TRBD1 (6 bases). The germline gives CDR1 SGHRS, CDR2 YFSETQ. V was pared by 0 bases and J by 7 bases, with 16 bases between. The CDR3 contains 15 residues. CDR3: CASSLVAGVVPGYTF. The CDR3 nucleotides read TGCGCCAGCAGCTTGGTCGCAGGGGTAGTGCCTGGCTACACCTTC.

This chain joins TRBV9 and TRBJ1-6; D is undetermined. The germline V and J ends were trimmed by 0 bases and 7 bases, with 20 bases remaining between them. This CDR3 spans 18 amino acids. CDR1 and CDR2 (germline): SGDLS, YYNGEE. The CDR3 nucleotides are TGTGCCAGCAGCGTAGGCCCTGGCGCTGTGGGGAACAATTCACCCCTCCACTTT. Translation: CASSVGPGAVGNNSPLHF.

This clone appeared once. The V call is TRBV27, the J call TRBJ1-5; perhaps TRBD1 as D (5 bases). Germline values: CDR1 MNHEY, CDR2 SMNVEV (reference sequence). V was trimmed by 5 bases and J by 2 bases, leaving 13 bases between them. The CDR3 runs to 15 residues. The CDR3 nucleotides read TGTGCCAGCAGTGCCGTCGGGGGAGGCAATCAGCCCCAGCATTTT. Translated: CASSAVGGGNQPQHF.

This chain links TRBV28 with TRBJ2-7; TRBD1 aligns across 8 bases. Germline trimming cut 3 bases from V and 5 bases from J; bases unmatched to any gene: 6. CDR3 length: 14 amino acids. Germline V gives CDR1 MDHEN, CDR2 SYDVKM. CDR3 coding DNA: TGTGCCAGCAGTTTGACAGGGGTGGTCCACGAGCAGTACTTC. Protein: CASSLTGVVHEQYF.

V and J are TRBV5-4 and TRBJ1-1; D is ambiguous. The CDR3 covers 15 residues. Per germline, CDR1 SGHNT and CDR2 YYREEE (reference sequence). V lost 0 bases, J lost 3 bases, and 12 bases lay in between. The CDR3 nucleotides read TGTGCCAGCAGCTTGGCCGGCCTGGGCGACACTGAAGCTTTCTTT. Translating it yields CASSLAGLGDTEAFF.

This clone was observed once. Written as DNA, the CDR3 is TGTGCCAGCAGCCGAAGACTAGCTCCCGGGGAGCTGTTTTTT. This codes for CASSRRLAPGELFF. The J gene is TRBJ2-2, the V gene TRBV7-9, with 7 nucleotides matching TRBD2. The CDR3 has 14 amino acids. Germline loops: CDR1 SEHNR, CDR2 FQNEAQ (reference sequence). V trimming: 5 bases; J trimming: 6 bases; junction bases outside the gene matches: 6.

J is TRBJ2-7 and V is TRBV6-5; no clear D. In germline, CDR1 is MNHEY, CDR2 SVGAGI. The CDR3 is 13 residues long. V was clipped by 8 bases and J by 0 bases, with 11 bases between them. This chain's CDR3 is CASGRANSYEQYF. The CDR3 DNA reads as TGTGCCAGCGGTCGGGCGAACTCCTACGAGCAGTACTTC.

This sequence joins TRBV7-3 and TRBJ2-1; D might be TRBD1 (6 bases). Between the trimmed V and J ends, which lost 2 bases and 6 bases, there was a span of 8 bases. Germline V lookup: CDR1 SGHTA, CDR2 FQGTGA. This CDR3 spans 13 amino acids. CDR3 coding DNA: TGTGCCAGCAGCTTACAAGGGGGCAATGAGCAGTTCTTC. This gives the protein CASSLQGGNEQFF. The variable domain in full, with the rest retrieved from reference TRBV7-3 and TRBJ2-1, is GAGVSQTPSNKVTEKGKYVELRCDPISGHTALYWYRQSLGQGPEFLIYFQGTGAADDSGLPNDRFFAVRPEGSVSTLKIQRTERGDSAVYLCASSLQGGNEQFFGPGTRLTVL.